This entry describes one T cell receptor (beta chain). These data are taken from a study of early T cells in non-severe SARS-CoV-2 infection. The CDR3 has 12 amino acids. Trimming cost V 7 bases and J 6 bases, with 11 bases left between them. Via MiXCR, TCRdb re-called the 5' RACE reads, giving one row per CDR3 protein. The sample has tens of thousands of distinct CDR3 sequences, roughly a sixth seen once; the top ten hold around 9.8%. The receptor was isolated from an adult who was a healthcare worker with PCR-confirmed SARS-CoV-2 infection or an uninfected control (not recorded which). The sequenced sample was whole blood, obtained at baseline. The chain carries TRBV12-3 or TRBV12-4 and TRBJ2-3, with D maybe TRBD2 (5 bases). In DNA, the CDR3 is TGTGCCAGCACCCCGGGGATTGATACGCAGTATTTT. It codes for CASTPGIDTQYF.